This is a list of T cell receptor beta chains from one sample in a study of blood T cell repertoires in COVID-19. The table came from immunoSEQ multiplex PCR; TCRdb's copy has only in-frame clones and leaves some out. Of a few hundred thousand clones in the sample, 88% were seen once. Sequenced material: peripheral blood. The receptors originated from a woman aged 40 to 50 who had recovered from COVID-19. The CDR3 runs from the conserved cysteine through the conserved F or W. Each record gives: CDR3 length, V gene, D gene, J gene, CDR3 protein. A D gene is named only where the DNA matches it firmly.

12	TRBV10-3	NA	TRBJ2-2	CAIRASTGELFF
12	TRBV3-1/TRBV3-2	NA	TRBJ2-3	CASSQDGDTQYF
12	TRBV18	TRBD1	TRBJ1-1	CASTQTGPQAFF
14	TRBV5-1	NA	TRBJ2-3	CASSWATSTDTQYF
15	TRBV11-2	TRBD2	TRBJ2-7	CASSLDRGGWYEQYF
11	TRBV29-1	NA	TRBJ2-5	CSPRVVETQYF
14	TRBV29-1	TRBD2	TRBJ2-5	CSAGASGSSETQYF
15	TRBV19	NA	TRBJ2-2	CASRNGQVITGELFF
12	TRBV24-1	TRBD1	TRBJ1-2	CASGGQGNGYTF
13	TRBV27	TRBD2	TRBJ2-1	CASRLALYNEQFF
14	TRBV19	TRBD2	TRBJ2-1	CASLAGGVYNEQFF
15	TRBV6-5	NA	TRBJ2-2	CASRQTQGSTGELFF
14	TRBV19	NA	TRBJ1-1	CASSKAGRNTEAFF
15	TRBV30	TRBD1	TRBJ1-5	CAWSGQGTGNQPQHF
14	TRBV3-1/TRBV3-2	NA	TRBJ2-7	CASSLTGSSYEQYF
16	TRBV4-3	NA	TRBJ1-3	CASSQEAATHGNTIYF
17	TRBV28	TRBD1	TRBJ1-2	CASSPGGQGARNYGYTF
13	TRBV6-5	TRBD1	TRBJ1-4	CASSQGGVQVLFF
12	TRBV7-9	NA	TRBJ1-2	CASSWSGHGYTF
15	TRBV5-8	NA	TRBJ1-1	CASSPGRATNTEAFF
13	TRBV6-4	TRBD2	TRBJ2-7	CASSAPGGSEQYF
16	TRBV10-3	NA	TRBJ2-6	CAISGGDSHQANVLTF
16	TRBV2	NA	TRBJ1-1	CASSHGGAPANTEAFF
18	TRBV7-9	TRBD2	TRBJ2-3	CASSLGLAGAWSTDTQYF
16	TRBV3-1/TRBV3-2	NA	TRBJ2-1	CASSPTGVYGVPEQFF
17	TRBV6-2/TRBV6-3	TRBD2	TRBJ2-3	CASSPGRTSGRTDTQYF
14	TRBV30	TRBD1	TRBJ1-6	CAWTGDRGYSPLHF
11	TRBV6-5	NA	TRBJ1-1	CASDRNTEAFF
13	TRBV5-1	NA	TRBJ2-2	CASSLSFTGELFF
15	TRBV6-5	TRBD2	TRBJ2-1	CASSRSSGSSDEQFF
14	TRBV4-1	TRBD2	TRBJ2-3	CASSPSGGTDTQYF
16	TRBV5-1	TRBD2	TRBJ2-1	CASSKLAGGIFNEQFF
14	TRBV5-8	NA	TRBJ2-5	CASSFGQPQGTQYF
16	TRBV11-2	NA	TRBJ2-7	CASSPRWGGASYEQYF
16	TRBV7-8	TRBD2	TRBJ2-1	CASSLGGLADYNEQFF
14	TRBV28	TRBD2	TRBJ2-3	CASSLGGYPDTQYF
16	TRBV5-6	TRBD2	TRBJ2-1	CASSFRTSGRHNEQFF
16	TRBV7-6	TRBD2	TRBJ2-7	CASTATGGGSPYEQYF
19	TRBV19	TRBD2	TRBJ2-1	CASSIDRWTSGGHYNEQFF
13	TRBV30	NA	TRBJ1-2	CAWSVGRDYGYTF
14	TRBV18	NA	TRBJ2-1	CASSPPAAYNEQFF
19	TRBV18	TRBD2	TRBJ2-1	CASSPFTPGTSGIYNEQFF
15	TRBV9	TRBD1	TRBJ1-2	CASSTSGTGVYGYTF
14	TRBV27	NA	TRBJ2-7	CASSTLHTRYEQYF
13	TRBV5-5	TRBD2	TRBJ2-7	CASSLGLAGEQYF
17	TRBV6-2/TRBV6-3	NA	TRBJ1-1	CASSYRQGSLMNTEAFF
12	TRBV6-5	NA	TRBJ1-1	CASSWGNTEAFF
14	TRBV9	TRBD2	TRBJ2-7	CASSVGLAGYEQYF
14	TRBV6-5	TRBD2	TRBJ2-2	CASSPGGYTGELFF
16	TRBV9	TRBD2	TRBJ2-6	CASSAGGGPRANVLTF
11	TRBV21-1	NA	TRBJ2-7	CASPARGEQYF
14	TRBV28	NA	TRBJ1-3	CASSLAGVGNTIYF
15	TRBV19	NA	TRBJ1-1	CASSPRAGMNTEAFF
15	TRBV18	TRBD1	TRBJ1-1	CASSPTGQVNTEAFF
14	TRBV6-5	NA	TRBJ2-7	CASSPPGGHYEQYF
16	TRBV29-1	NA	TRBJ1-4	CSVQGMGSEGNEKLFF